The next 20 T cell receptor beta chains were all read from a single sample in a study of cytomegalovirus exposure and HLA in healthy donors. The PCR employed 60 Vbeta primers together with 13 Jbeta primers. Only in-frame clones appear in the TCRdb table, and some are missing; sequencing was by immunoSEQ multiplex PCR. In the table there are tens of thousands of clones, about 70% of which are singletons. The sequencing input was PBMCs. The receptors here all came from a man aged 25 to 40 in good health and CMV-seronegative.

This CDR3 reads CSVVTGGGGGYTF. The CDR3 DNA sequence: TGCAGCGTTGTAACAGGGGGAGGCGGTGGCTACACCTTC. The gene calls are TRBV29-1 and TRBJ1-2; 8 bases line up with TRBD1. This CDR3 spans 13 amino acids. J gave up 7 bases and V 4 bases, and 8 bases lay outside the gene matches. CDR1 and CDR2 (germline): SQVTM, ANQGSEA.

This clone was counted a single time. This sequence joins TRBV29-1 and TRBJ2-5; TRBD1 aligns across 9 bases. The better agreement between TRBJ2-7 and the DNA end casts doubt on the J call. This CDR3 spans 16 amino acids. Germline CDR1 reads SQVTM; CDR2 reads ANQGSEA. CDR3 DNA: TGCAGCGTTGAATTGCCGGGACAGGGATATACCTACGAGCAGTACTTC. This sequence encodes CSVELPGQGYTYEQYF.

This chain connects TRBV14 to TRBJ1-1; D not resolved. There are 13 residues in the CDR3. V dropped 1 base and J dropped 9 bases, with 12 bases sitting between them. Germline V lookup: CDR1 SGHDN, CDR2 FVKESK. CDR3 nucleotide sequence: TGTGCCAGCAGCCAAGCGGAGGTTTCAAAAGCTTTCTTT. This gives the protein CASSQAEVSKAFF.

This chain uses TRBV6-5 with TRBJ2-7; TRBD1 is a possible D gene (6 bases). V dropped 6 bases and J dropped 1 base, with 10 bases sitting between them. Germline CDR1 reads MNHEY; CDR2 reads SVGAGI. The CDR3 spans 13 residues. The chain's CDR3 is CASRRTGSYEQYF. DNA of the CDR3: TGTGCCAGCAGACGTACAGGGTCCTACGAGCAGTACTTC.

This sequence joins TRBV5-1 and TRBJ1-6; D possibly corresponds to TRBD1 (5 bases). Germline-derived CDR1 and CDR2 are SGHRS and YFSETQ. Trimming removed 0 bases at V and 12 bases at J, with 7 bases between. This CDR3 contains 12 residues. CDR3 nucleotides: TGCGCCAGCAGCTTGGCCGGGGGACCCCTCCACTTT. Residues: CASSLAGGPLHF.

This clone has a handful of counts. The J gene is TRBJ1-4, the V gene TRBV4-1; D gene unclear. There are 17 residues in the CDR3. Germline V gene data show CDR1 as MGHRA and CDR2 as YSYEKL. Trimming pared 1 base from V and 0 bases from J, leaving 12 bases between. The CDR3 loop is CASSQAALSATNEKLFF. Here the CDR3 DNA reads TGCGCCAGCAGCCAAGCGGCACTATCTGCAACTAATGAAAAACTGTTTTTT.

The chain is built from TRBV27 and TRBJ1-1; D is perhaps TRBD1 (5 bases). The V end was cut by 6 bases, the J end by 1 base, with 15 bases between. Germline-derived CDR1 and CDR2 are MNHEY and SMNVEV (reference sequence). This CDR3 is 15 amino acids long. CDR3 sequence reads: CASSPGWGPNTEAFF. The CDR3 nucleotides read TGTGCCAGCAGCCCTGGGTGGGGCCCGAACACTGAAGCTTTCTTT.

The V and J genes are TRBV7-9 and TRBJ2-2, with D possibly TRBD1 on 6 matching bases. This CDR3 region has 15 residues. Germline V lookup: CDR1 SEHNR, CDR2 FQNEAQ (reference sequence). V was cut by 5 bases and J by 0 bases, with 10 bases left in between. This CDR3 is CASSPDRTNTGELFF. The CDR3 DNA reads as TGTGCCAGCAGCCCCGACAGGACGAACACCGGGGAGCTGTTTTTT.

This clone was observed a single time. Written as DNA, the CDR3 is TGCGCCAGCAGCCAAGATAGTTTCCTGGTTAGGCGGGGGCGGACTGGGGCCAACGTCCTGACTTTC. Translated: CASSQDSFLVRRGRTGANVLTF. The V and J genes are TRBV4-3 and TRBJ2-6, with D possibly matching TRBD2 (7 bases). Trimming left V 0 bases short and J 2 bases short, with 26 bases between. Germline lookup yields CDR1 LGHNA and CDR2 YSLEER. The CDR3 totals 22 residues.

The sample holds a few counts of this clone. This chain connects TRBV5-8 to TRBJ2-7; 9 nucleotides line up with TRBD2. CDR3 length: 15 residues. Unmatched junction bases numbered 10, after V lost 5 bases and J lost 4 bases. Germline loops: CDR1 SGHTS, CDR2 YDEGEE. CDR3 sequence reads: CASSNMASGEYEQYF. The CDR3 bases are TGTGCCAGCAGTAACATGGCTAGCGGGGAATACGAGCAGTACTTC. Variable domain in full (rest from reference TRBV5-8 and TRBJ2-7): EAGVTQSPTHLIKTRGQQATLRCSPISGHTSVYWYQQALGLGLQFLLWYDEGEERNRGNFPPRFSGRQFPNYSSELNVNALELEDSALYLCASSNMASGEYEQYFGPGTRLTVT.

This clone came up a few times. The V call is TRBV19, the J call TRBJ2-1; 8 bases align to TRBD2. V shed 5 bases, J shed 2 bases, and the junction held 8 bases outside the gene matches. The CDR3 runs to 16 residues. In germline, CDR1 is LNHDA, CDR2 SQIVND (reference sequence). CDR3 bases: TGTGCCAGTAGTCAGGAGCGGGAGCCGACCTACAATGAGCAGTTCTTC. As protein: CASSQEREPTYNEQFF.

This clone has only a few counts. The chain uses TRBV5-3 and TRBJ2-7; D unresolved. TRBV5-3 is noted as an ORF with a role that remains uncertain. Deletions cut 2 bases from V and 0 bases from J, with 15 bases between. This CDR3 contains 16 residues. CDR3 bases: TGTGCCAGAAGCTTCGGCGAGGTCCCAAGCTCCTACGAGCAGTACTTC. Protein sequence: CARSFGEVPSSYEQYF.

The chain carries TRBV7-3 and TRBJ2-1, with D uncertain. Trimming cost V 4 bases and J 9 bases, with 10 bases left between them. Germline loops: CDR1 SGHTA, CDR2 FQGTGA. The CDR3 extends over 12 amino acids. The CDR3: CASSSPPSEQFF. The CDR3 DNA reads TGTGCCAGCAGCTCCCCCCCCAGTGAGCAGTTCTTC.

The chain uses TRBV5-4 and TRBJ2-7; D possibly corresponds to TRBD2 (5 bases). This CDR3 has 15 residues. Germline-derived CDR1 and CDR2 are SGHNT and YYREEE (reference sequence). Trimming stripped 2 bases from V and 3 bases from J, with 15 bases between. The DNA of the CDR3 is TGTGCCAGCAGCTTTGACCCCCGGGGTGGCTACGAGCAGTACTTC. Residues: CASSFDPRGGYEQYF.

CDR3 DNA sequence: TGTGCCAGCAGCTCTGGGGACAGTCAGTCCTATGGCTACACCTTC. This translates into CASSSGDSQSYGYTF. This sequence joins TRBV5-4 and TRBJ1-2, with 7 positions matching TRBD1. Germline V gene data show CDR1 as SGHNT and CDR2 as YYREEE (reference sequence). V trimming: 3 bases; J trimming: 4 bases; junction bases outside the gene matches: 9. CDR3 length equals 15 residues.

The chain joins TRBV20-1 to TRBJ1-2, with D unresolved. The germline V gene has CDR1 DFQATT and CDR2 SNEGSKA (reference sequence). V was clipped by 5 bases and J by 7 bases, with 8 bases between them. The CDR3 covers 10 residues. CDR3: CSAPTGGYTF. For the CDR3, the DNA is TGCAGTGCTCCAACTGGTGGCTACACCTTC.

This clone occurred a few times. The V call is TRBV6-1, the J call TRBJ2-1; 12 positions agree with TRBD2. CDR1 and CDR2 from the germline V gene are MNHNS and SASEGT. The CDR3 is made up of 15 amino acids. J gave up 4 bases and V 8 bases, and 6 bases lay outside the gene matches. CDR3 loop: CASGLTSGGYNEQFF. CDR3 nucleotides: TGTGCCAGCGGATTAACTAGCGGGGGGTACAATGAGCAGTTCTTC.

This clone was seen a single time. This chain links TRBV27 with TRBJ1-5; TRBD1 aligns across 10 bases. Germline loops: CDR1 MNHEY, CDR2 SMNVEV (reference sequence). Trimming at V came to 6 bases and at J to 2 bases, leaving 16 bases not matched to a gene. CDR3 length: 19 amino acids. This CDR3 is CASSPGQGKKEYGNQPQHF. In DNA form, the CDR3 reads TGTGCCAGCAGCCCGGGACAGGGGAAGAAGGAGTATGGCAATCAGCCCCAGCATTTT.

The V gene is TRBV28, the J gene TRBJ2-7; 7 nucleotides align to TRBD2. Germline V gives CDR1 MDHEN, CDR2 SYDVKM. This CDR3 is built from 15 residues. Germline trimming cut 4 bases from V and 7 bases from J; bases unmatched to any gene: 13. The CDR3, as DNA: TGTGCCAGCAGTTCAACAATTATGGGGGGGGGTGAGCAGTACTTC. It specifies CASSSTIMGGGEQYF. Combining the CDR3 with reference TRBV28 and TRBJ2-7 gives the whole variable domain DVKVTQSSRYLVKRTGEKVFLECVQDMDHENMFWYRQDPGLGLRLIYFSYDVKMKEKGDIPEGYSVSREKKERFSLILESASTNQTSMYLCASSSTIMGGGEQYFGPGTRLTVT.

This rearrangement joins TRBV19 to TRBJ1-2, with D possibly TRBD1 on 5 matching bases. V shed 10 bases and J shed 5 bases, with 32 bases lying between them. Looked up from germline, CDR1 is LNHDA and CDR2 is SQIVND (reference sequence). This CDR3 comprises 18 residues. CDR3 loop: CAIGIRDSVNRALYGYTF. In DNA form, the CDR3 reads TGTGCCATCGGAATCCGGGACTCCGTTAACCGTGCCCTGTATGGCTACACCTTC.